Listed below are T cell receptor beta chains from one sample, sequenced in a study of cytomegalovirus exposure and HLA in healthy donors. Method: immunoSEQ multiplex PCR; TCRdb's copy keeps in-frame clones and lacks some. The sample has roughly 240,000 clones; about 81% are singletons. Input material: PBMCs. The receptor set was obtained from a woman aged 40 to 49 in good health and CMV-seropositive. Each CDR3 is given with its conserved first and last residue. The order of the fields is J gene, D gene, clone size, V gene, CDR3 protein, CDR3 DNA. D genes are given only for firm matches. Some rows mark clone size as missing; the rest say once, few, many or name a class of expanded clone.

J: TRBJ2-1
D: NA
size: NA
V: TRBV9
CDR3: CASSAIAEVNEQFF
DNA: TGTGCCAGCAGCGCGATAGCGGAGGTCAATGAGCAGTTCTTC

J: TRBJ1-1
D: TRBD1
size: few
V: TRBV19
CDR3: CASRTLQGASNTEAFF
DNA: TGTGCCAGTAGGACCCTACAGGGGGCTTCGAACACTGAAGCTTTCTTT

J: TRBJ2-2
D: TRBD2
size: NA
V: TRBV19
CDR3: CASSASGKNTGELFF
DNA: TGTGCCAGTAGTGCTAGCGGGAAGAACACCGGGGAGCTGTTTTTT

J: TRBJ1-1
D: NA
size: NA
V: TRBV11-3
CDR3: CASSFVGEAFF
DNA: TGTGCCAGCAGCTTCGTCGGGGAAGCTTTCTTT

J: TRBJ1-2
D: NA
size: once
V: TRBV4-1
CDR3: CASSQGRSGAYGYTF
DNA: TGCGCCAGCAGCCAAGGCAGATCAGGGGCTTATGGCTACACCTTC

J: TRBJ1-4
D: NA
size: NA
V: TRBV5-1
CDR3: CASSLATSFNEKLFF
DNA: TGCGCCAGCAGCTTGGCCACCAGTTTTAATGAAAAACTGTTTTTT

J: TRBJ2-7
D: NA
size: once
V: TRBV11-2
CDR3: CASSLRDTKSPYEQYF
DNA: TGTGCCAGCAGCTTGAGGGACACTAAAAGCCCCTACGAGCAGTACTTC

J: TRBJ2-3
D: TRBD2
size: few
V: TRBV11-1
CDR3: CASSLTAGRFTDTQYF
DNA: TGTGCCAGCAGCTTGACAGCGGGAAGGTTTACAGATACGCAGTATTTT

J: TRBJ2-7
D: NA
size: NA
V: TRBV6-1
CDR3: CASSEWGTPSSYEQYF
DNA: TGTGCCAGCAGTGAATGGGGGACACCGAGCTCCTACGAGCAGTACTTC

J: TRBJ1-1
D: NA
size: NA
V: TRBV5-6
CDR3: CASSLITGQTEAFF
DNA: TGTGCCAGCAGCCTAATCACAGGGCAAACTGAAGCTTTCTTT

J: TRBJ2-5
D: TRBD1
size: NA
V: TRBV4-1
CDR3: CASSPRQGQETQYF
DNA: TGCGCCAGCAGCCCACGACAGGGCCAAGAGACCCAGTACTTC

J: TRBJ2-7
D: TRBD2
size: NA
V: TRBV7-2
CDR3: CASSLRASGGYEQYF
DNA: TGTGCCAGCAGCTTAAGGGCTAGCGGGGGCTACGAGCAGTACTTC

J: TRBJ2-5
D: NA
size: NA
V: TRBV6-5
CDR3: CATWGVQETQYF
DNA: TGTGCCACCTGGGGGGTGCAAGAGACCCAGTACTTC

J: TRBJ1-5
D: NA
size: few
V: TRBV5-1
CDR3: CASSGGNNQPQHF
DNA: TGCGCCAGCAGCGGAGGGAACAATCAGCCCCAGCATTTT

J: TRBJ1-5
D: TRBD1
size: NA
V: TRBV7-2
CDR3: CASSTDRVGNQPQHF
DNA: TGTGCCAGCAGCACTGACAGGGTCGGGAATCAGCCCCAGCATTTT

J: TRBJ1-5
D: NA
size: NA
V: TRBV19
CDR3: CASSIDHLAGNQPQHF
DNA: TGTGCCAGTAGTATAGATCACCTCGCAGGCAATCAGCCCCAGCATTTT

J: TRBJ1-2
D: TRBD1
size: NA
V: TRBV9
CDR3: CASSDPPGQEPYGYTF
DNA: TGTGCCAGCAGCGACCCTCCGGGACAGGAACCCTATGGCTACACCTTC

J: TRBJ2-5
D: TRBD2
size: few
V: TRBV30
CDR3: CAWGDQPGLAAQYF
DNA: TGTGCCTGGGGGGACCAACCGGGACTAGCGGCCCAGTACTTC

J: TRBJ2-1
D: TRBD2
size: few
V: TRBV7-9
CDR3: CASSWGLAVYNEQFF
DNA: TGTGCCAGCAGCTGGGGACTAGCGGTCTACAATGAGCAGTTCTTC

J: TRBJ2-3
D: TRBD2
size: NA
V: TRBV27
CDR3: CASSLRPRVGSGGTDTQYF
DNA: TGTGCCAGCAGTTTACGTCCACGAGTTGGTAGCGGGGGCACAGATACGCAGTATTTT

J: TRBJ2-5
D: TRBD1
size: NA
V: TRBV11-3
CDR3: CASSTGQGSTQYF
DNA: TGTGCCAGCAGTACGGGACAGGGGTCGACCCAGTACTTC

J: TRBJ2-7
D: TRBD1
size: NA
V: TRBV19
CDR3: CASSAGTGTYEQYF
DNA: TGTGCCAGTAGTGCCGGGACAGGGACATACGAGCAGTACTTC

J: TRBJ2-7
D: TRBD2
size: NA
V: TRBV7-2
CDR3: CASSLGPGGTTYEQYF
DNA: TGTGCCAGCAGCTTGGGGCCCGGGGGGACCACCTACGAGCAGTACTTC

J: TRBJ1-3
D: NA
size: once
V: TRBV5-4
CDR3: CASSLPLGANSGNTIYF
DNA: TGTGCCAGCAGCTTGCCCCTAGGGGCGAACTCTGGAAACACCATATATTTT

J: TRBJ2-3
D: NA
size: NA
V: TRBV11-3
CDR3: CASSLEGTNIEGDTQYF
DNA: TGTGCCAGCAGCTTAGAGGGGACAAACATCGAGGGAGATACGCAGTATTTT

J: TRBJ2-3
D: TRBD1
size: NA
V: TRBV16
CDR3: CASSQETGVGTDTQYF
DNA: TGTGCCAGCAGCCAAGAGACAGGGGTGGGCACAGATACGCAGTATTTT